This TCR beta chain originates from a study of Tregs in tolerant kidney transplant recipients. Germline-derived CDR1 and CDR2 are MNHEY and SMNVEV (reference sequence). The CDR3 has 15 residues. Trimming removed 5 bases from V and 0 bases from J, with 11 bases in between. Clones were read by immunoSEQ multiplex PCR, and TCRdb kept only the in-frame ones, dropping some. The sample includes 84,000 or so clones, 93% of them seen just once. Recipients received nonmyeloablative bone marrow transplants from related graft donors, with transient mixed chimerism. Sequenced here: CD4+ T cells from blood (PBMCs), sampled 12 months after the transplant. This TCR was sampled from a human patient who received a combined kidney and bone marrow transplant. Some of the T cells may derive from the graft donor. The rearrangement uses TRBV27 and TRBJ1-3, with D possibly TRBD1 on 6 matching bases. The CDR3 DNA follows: TGTGCCAGCAGTCCGGGACATAGCTCTGGAAACACCATATATTTT. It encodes CASSPGHSSGNTIYF.